The entry that follows covers one TCR beta chain sequence. Trimming shortened V by 4 bases and J by 6 bases, and 13 bases separated the two germline ends. The CDR3 sequence is 14 residues long. The germline gives CDR1 KGHDR, CDR2 SFDVKD. This specimen belongs to a study of low-dose radiotherapy and immunotherapy resistance in tumors. Looking at the study overall: Across 26 weeks, 13 Gy in total went to Cohort 2, delivered as 1 Gy per fraction every two weeks.

TRAV and TRBV primers primed cDNA for both TCRalpha and TCRbeta. TCRs were put through roughly 20 PCR cycles of amplification with Phusion. A constant-region primer and the V-primer adapter served as the primer pair. One entry per CDR3 protein results from TCRdb running MiXCR on the reads. The sample carries around 10,000 distinct CDR3 sequences, 51% recorded once. The chain combines TRBV24-1 with TRBJ2-3, with TRBD2 as a possible D gene (5 bases). The TCR comes from a human donor with advanced metastatic prostate, ovarian, gallbladder or colorectal cancer (not recorded which). This table probably holds off-target reads from a library built for another chain. The CDR3 region is CATSEPGRGDTQYF. In nucleotides, the CDR3 is TGTGCCACCAGTGAACCCGGCCGCGGGGATACGCAGTATTTT.